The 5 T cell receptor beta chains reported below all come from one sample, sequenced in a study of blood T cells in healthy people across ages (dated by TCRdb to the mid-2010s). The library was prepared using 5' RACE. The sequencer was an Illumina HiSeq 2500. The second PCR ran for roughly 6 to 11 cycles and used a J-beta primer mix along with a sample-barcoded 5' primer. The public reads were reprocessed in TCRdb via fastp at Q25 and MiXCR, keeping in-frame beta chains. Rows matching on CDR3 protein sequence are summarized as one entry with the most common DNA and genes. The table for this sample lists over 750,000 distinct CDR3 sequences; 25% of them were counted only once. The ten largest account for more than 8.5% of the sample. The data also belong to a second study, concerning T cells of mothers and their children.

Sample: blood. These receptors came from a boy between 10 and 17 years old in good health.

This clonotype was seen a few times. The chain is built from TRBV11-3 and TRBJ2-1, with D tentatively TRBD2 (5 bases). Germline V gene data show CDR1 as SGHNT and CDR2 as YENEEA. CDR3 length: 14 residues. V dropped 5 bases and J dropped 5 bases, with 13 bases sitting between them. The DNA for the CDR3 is TGTGCCAGCAGCCCCGGGGAAAAGAACAATGAGCAGTTCTTC. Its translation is CASSPGEKNNEQFF.

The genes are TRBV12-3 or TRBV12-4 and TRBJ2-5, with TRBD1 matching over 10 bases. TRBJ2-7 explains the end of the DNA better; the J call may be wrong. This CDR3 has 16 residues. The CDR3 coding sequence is TGTGCCAGCAGTCAGGGACAGGGGCTGCTCTCCTACGAGCAGTACTTC. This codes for CASSQGQGLLSYEQYF.

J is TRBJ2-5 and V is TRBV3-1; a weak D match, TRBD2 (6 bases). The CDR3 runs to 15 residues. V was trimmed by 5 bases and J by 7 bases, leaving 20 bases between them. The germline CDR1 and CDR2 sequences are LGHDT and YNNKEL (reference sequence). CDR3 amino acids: CASSISISGGGTQYF. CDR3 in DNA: TGTGCCAGCAGCATATCGATCTCCGGGGGTGGGACCCAGTACTTC.

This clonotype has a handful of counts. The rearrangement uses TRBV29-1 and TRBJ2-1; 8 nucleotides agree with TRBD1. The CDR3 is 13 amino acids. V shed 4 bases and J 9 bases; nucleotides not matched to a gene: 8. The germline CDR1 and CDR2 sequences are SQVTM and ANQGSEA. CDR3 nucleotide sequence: TGCAGCGTTGGTCTCCAGGGGGCGGGTGAGCAGTTCTTC. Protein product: CSVGLQGAGEQFF.

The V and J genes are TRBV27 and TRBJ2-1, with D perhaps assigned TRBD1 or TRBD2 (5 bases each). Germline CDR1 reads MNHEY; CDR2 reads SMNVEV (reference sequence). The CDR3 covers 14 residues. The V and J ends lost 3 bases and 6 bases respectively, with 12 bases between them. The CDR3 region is CASSLRGSINEQFF. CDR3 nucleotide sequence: TGTGCCAGCAGTTTGAGGGGAAGTATCAATGAGCAGTTCTTC.